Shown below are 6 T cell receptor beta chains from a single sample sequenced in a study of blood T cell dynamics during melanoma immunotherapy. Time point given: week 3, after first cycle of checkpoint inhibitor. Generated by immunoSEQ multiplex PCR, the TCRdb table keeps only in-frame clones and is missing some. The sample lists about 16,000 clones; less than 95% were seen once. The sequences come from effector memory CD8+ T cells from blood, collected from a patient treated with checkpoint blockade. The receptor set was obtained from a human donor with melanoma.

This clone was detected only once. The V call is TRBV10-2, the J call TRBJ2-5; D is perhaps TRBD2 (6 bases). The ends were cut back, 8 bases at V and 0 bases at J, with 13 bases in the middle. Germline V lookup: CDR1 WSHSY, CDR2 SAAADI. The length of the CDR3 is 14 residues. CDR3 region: CASHPGEYQETQYF. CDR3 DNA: TGCGCCAGCCATCCGGGAGAGTACCAAGAGACCCAGTACTTC.

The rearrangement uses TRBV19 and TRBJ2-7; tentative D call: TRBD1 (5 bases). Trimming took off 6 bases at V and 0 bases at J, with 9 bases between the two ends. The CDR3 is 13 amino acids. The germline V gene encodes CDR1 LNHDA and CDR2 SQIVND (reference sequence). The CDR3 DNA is TGTGCCAGTAGCCCCGACAGCTCCTACGAGCAGTACTTC. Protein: CASSPDSSYEQYF.

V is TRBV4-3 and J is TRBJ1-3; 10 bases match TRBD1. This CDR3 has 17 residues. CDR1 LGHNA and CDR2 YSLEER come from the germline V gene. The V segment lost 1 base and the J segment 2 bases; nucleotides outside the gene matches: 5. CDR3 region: CASSQGPGQGAGNTIYF. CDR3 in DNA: TGCGCCAGCAGCCAAGGACCTGGACAGGGGGCTGGAAACACCATATATTTT.

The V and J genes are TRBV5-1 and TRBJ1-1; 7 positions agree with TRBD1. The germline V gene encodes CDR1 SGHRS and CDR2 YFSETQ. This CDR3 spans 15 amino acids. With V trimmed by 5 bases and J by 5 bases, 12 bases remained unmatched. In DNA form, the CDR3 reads TGCGCCAGCAGTTCATCAGCAGGGGGAGGGACTGAAGCTTTCTTT. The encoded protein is CASSSSAGGGTEAFF.

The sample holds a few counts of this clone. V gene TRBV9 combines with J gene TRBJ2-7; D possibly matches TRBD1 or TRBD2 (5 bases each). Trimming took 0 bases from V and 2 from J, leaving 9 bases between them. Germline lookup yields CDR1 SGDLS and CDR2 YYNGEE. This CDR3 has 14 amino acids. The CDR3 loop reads CASSVGDATYEQYF. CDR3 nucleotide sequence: TGTGCCAGCAGCGTAGGGGACGCGACCTACGAGCAGTACTTC.

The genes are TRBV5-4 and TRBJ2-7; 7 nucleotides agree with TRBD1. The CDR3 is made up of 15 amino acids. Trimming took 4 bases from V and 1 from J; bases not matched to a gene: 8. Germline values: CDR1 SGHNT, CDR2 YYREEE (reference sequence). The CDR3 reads CASSPRTGSSYEQYF. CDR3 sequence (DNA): TGTGCCAGCAGCCCCCGGACAGGAAGTTCCTACGAGCAGTACTTC. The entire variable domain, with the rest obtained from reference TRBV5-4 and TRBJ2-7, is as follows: ETGVTQSPTHLIKTRGQQVTLRCSSQSGHNTVSWYQQALGQGPQFIFQYYREEENGRGNFPPRFSGLQFPNYSSELNVNALELDDSALYLCASSPRTGSSYEQYFGPGTRLTVT.